This passage covers 26 T cell receptor beta chains from one sample sequenced in a study of blood T cell repertoires in COVID-19. Some clones are missing from TCRdb's copy, which holds only in-frame ones; the method was immunoSEQ multiplex PCR. The sample lists 65,000 to 95,000 clones; approximately 91% were seen once. Material: peripheral blood. These receptors all come from a man in his 70s with active or convalescent COVID-19.

The chain is built from TRBV19 and TRBJ2-7; 10 nucleotides agree with TRBD1. Germline V lookup: CDR1 LNHDA, CDR2 SQIVND (reference sequence). V was clipped by 6 bases and J by 6 bases; unmatched bases: 8. The CDR3 is made up of 14 amino acids. This CDR3 is CASSAGTGAFEQYF. In DNA, the CDR3 is TGTGCCAGTAGCGCCGGGACAGGGGCTTTCGAGCAGTACTTC.

Here the CDR3 DNA reads TGTGCCAGCAGCCCAACCGGGGGAGCTAACTATGGCTACACCTTC. Encoded protein: CASSPTGGANYGYTF. The chain has TRBV4-2 and TRBJ1-2; D perhaps matches TRBD1 (5 bases). Trimming shortened V by 4 bases and J by 0 bases, and 12 bases separated the two germline ends. Germline V lookup: CDR1 LGHNA, CDR2 YNFKEQ. CDR3 length: 15 amino acids.

The rearrangement uses TRBV10-3 and TRBJ1-2; 7 positions match TRBD1. This CDR3 comprises 13 residues. After removal of 5 bases from V and 4 bases from J, the junction contained 4 bases not matched to a gene. The germline V gene encodes CDR1 ENHRY and CDR2 SYGVKD. The CDR3 protein is CAISTGTAYGYTF. The CDR3 DNA is TGTGCCATCAGTACCGGGACAGCCTATGGCTACACCTTC.

V is TRBV19 and J is TRBJ1-5; TRBD1 aligns across 8 bases. V shed 6 bases, J shed 7 bases, and the junction held 14 bases outside the gene matches. The CDR3 spans 16 residues. Germline V CDR1 and CDR2: LNHDA, SQIVND (reference sequence). In DNA, the CDR3 is TGTGCCAGTAGGGCTGACAGGGGAGGGACCCAACAGCCCCAGCATTTT. Translated: CASRADRGGTQQPQHF.

The genes are TRBV19 and TRBJ1-2; 9 nucleotides agree with TRBD1. Germline CDR1 is LNHDA and CDR2 is SQIVND (reference sequence). The ends lost 5 bases at V and 4 bases at J; junction bases unmatched: 8. This CDR3 comprises 15 residues. As DNA, the CDR3 is TGTGCCAGTAGTGGACCGGGACAGGGTATCTATGGCTACACCTTC. Amino acid sequence: CASSGPGQGIYGYTF.

The gene calls are TRBV5-1 and TRBJ2-3; D unclear. The CDR3 is 11 residues long. Germline CDR1 and CDR2: SGHRS and YFSETQ. V lost 3 bases, J lost 4 bases, and 3 bases lay in between. The chain's CDR3 is CASSSADTQYF. Here the CDR3 DNA reads TGCGCCAGCAGCTCTGCAGATACGCAGTATTTT. Full variable domain (remainder filled in from reference TRBV5-1 and TRBJ2-3): KAGVTQTPRYLIKTRGQQVTLSCSPISGHRSVSWYQQTPGQGLQFLFEYFSETQRNKGNFPGRFSGRQFSNSRSEMNVSTLELGDSALYLCASSSADTQYFGPGTRLTVL.

This sequence joins TRBV30 and TRBJ2-6; 10 bases agree with TRBD1. Germline CDR1 reads GTSNPN; CDR2 reads SVGIG (reference sequence). J was trimmed by 0 bases and V by 2 bases; bases with no gene match: 1. The CDR3 length is 16 residues. The CDR3 sequence: CAWSRDRGSGANVLTF. The CDR3 DNA is TGTGCCTGGAGTAGGGACAGGGGCTCTGGGGCCAACGTCCTGACTTTC.

This clone has just a few counts. V usage is TRBV12-3 or TRBV12-4 and J usage is TRBJ1-2, with a weak D call TRBD1 (6 bases). Trimming took 7 bases from V and 4 from J, leaving 13 bases between them. The length of the CDR3 is 13 residues. DNA of the CDR3: TGTGCCAGCACCCGGGACATGGCCTATGGCTACACCTTC. Translation: CASTRDMAYGYTF.

In this sample, this clone turned up a few times. In DNA, the CDR3 is TGCGCCAGCGCCTCGTTACAGGGAGCTAACTATGGCTACACCTTC. Translation: CASASLQGANYGYTF. This sequence joins TRBV5-1 and TRBJ1-2; D might be TRBD1 (6 bases). This CDR3 contains 15 residues. The V and J ends lost 7 bases and 0 bases respectively, with 16 bases between them. Germline V gene data show CDR1 as SGHRS and CDR2 as YFSETQ.

The chain carries TRBV3-1 (or the pseudogene TRBV3-2) and TRBJ1-2; TRBD1 matches 10 bases. CDR1 and CDR2 from the germline V gene are LGHDT and YNNKEL (reference sequence). This CDR3 is 13 amino acids long. Trimming took 1 base from V and 8 from J; bases not matched to a gene: 1. CDR3 sequence reads: CASSQGTGGGYTF. In DNA, the CDR3 is TGTGCCAGCAGCCAAGGGACAGGGGGAGGCTACACCTTC.

This chain connects TRBV18 to TRBJ1-1; TRBD1 agrees at 7 bases. Trimming removed 4 bases from V and 1 base from J; junction bases left unmatched: 6. Germline CDR1 and CDR2: KGHSH and LQKENI. The CDR3 loop spans 15 amino acids. The CDR3 DNA is TGTGCCAGCTCACAAGCCAGGGGGAAGAACACTGAAGCTTTCTTT. This gives the protein CASSQARGKNTEAFF.

This chain connects TRBV6-6 to TRBJ2-7; D uncertain. Trimming left V 0 bases short and J 4 bases short, with 4 bases between. Germline V CDR1 and CDR2: MNHNY, SVGAGI (reference sequence). CDR3 size: 12 residues. The CDR3 loop is CASSYSRYEQYF. In nucleotides, the CDR3 is TGTGCCAGCAGTTACTCGAGGTACGAGCAGTACTTC.

The chain has TRBV19 and TRBJ2-3; the match to TRBD1 covers 8 bases. Per germline, CDR1 LNHDA and CDR2 SQIVND (reference sequence). Unmatched junction bases numbered 11, after V lost 7 bases and J lost 2 bases. The CDR3 loop spans 16 amino acids. For the CDR3, the DNA is TGTGCCAGTACCCCACTCACAGGGGGAGTCACAGATACGCAGTATTTT. This codes for CASTPLTGGVTDTQYF.

V usage is TRBV4-2 and J usage is TRBJ1-6; 9 nucleotides agree with TRBD1. This CDR3 spans 17 amino acids. CDR1 and CDR2 from the germline V gene are LGHNA and YNFKEQ. The trim removed 0 bases at V and 3 bases at J, leaving 3 bases unmatched. For the CDR3, the DNA is TGTGCCAGCAGCCAAGAAACAGGGGGCGGCTATAATTCACCCCTCCACTTT. Translating it yields CASSQETGGGYNSPLHF.

The chain is built from TRBV5-1 and TRBJ2-2, with 8 bases that match TRBD2. Germline CDR1 reads SGHRS; CDR2 reads YFSETQ. This CDR3 comprises 14 residues. The V gene end was trimmed by 7 bases and the J gene end by 1 base; junction bases not matched to a gene: 3. As DNA, the CDR3 is TGCGCCAGCCAAAGCGGGGGGAACACCGGGGAGCTGTTTTTT. The encoded protein is CASQSGGNTGELFF.

This chain joins TRBV6-1 and TRBJ2-1; 7 bases fit TRBD2. The length of the CDR3 is 16 residues. The J segment lost 6 bases and the V segment lost 0 bases, leaving 8 bases of the junction unmatched. CDR1 is MNHNS, CDR2 SASEGT, per germline. The CDR3 reads CASSEAPRGVSNEQFF. CDR3 sequence (DNA): TGTGCCAGCAGTGAAGCCCCCCGGGGGGTAAGCAATGAGCAGTTCTTC.

V is TRBV9 and J is TRBJ2-7; 10 nucleotides line up with TRBD2. Germline V gene sequence: CDR1 SGDLS, CDR2 YYNGEE. V was clipped by 4 bases and J by 2 bases; unmatched bases: 12. This CDR3 is 17 amino acids long. CDR3: CASSPPGLASRPYEQYF. For the CDR3, the DNA is TGTGCCAGCAGCCCCCCGGGACTAGCGTCCCGTCCCTACGAGCAGTACTTC.

The chain recombines TRBV7-2 with TRBJ2-7, with a tentative D call TRBD1 (7 bases). This CDR3 spans 14 amino acids. Germline V gives CDR1 SGHTA, CDR2 FQGNSA. Trimming removed 2 bases at V and 3 bases at J, with 11 bases between. The CDR3 spells CASSLQGGSYEQYF. In DNA, the CDR3 is TGTGCCAGCAGCTTACAGGGGGGTAGCTACGAGCAGTACTTC.

This chain links TRBV9 with TRBJ2-1; TRBD2 aligns across 15 bases. This CDR3 has 18 residues. V lost 3 bases to trimming and J lost 5 bases; unmatched junction nucleotides: 9. Germline CDR1 is SGDLS and CDR2 is YYNGEE. CDR3 loop: CASSDAGTSGGRNNEQFF. The CDR3 DNA follows: TGTGCCAGCAGCGATGCCGGGACTAGCGGGGGGCGGAACAATGAGCAGTTCTTC.

The V call is TRBV4-1, the J call TRBJ1-5; 10 bases are a match to TRBD1. This CDR3 has 17 residues. Germline CDR1 MGHRA, CDR2 YSYEKL. Trimming cost V 4 bases and J 0 bases; bases outside gene matches: 6. CDR3 protein: CASSRTRDRGSNQPQHF. The CDR3 DNA sequence: TGCGCCAGCAGCCGAACCCGGGACAGGGGTAGCAATCAGCCCCAGCATTTT.

V usage is TRBV7-3 and J usage is TRBJ2-6; no clear D gene. The CDR3 contains 17 residues. The germline V gene encodes CDR1 SGHTA and CDR2 FQGTGA. V lost 5 bases, J lost 1 base, and 15 bases lay in between. CDR3 loop: CASSRHSLMSGANVLTF. Here the CDR3 DNA reads TGTGCCAGCAGCAGACACTCCTTAATGTCTGGGGCCAACGTCCTGACTTTC.

The rearrangement links TRBV2 to TRBJ2-3; 12 positions match TRBD1. With 8 bases clipped from V and 4 bases from J, the junction kept 1 base outside the gene matches. Germline assignment: CDR1 SNHLY and CDR2 FYNNEI. This CDR3 has 13 residues. CDR3 nucleotides: TGTGCCAGCGGGACAGGGGGCTCAGATACGCAGTATTTT. Its translation: CASGTGGSDTQYF.

This chain uses TRBV24-1 with TRBJ1-2, with a tentative D call TRBD1 (5 bases). This CDR3 region has 13 residues. The germline V gene encodes CDR1 KGHDR and CDR2 SFDVKD. Deletions cut 7 bases from V and 11 bases from J, with 19 bases between. CDR3 nucleotide sequence: TGTGCCACCAGAGACGACAGCTCCCTAAGGTACACCTTC. Amino acid sequence: CATRDDSSLRYTF.

This sequence joins TRBV29-1 and TRBJ1-2; D is ambiguous. Germline V gene lookup returns CDR1 SQVTM and CDR2 ANQGSEA. This CDR3 is 11 amino acids long. Trimming stripped 4 bases from V and 3 bases from J, with 6 bases between. Here the CDR3 reads CSVGEYYGYTF. CDR3 DNA sequence: TGCAGCGTTGGCGAGTACTATGGCTACACCTTC.

The chain recombines TRBV14 with TRBJ2-5; 7 bases fit TRBD2. The V and J ends lost 0 bases and 5 bases, in that order; junction bases with no gene match: 12. Per the germline V gene, CDR1 is SGHDN and CDR2 is FVKESK. This CDR3 is built from 17 residues. CDR3 amino acids: CASSQDRSSGASETQYF. CDR3 DNA: TGTGCCAGCAGCCAAGATCGATCCAGCGGGGCGAGTGAGACCCAGTACTTC.

The chain uses TRBV25-1 and TRBJ1-5, with TRBD1 as a possible D gene (6 bases). This CDR3 is built from 15 residues. V was shortened by 0 bases and J by 4 bases, with 10 bases between the two germline ends. In germline, CDR1 is MGHDK, CDR2 SYGVNS. As DNA, the CDR3 is TGTGCCAGCAGTGAATATGGGGGCGAGAATCAGCCCCAGCATTTT. It translates to CASSEYGGENQPQHF.